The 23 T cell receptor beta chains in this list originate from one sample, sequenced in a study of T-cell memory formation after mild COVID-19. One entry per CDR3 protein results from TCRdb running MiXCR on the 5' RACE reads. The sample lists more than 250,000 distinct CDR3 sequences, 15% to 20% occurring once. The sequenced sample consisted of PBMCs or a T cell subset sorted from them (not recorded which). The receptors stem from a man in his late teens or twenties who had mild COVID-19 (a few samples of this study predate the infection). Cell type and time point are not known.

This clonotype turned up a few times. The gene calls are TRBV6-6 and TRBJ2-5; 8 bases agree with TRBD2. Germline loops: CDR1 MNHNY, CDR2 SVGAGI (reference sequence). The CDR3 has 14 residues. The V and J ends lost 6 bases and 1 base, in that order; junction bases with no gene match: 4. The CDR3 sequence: CASRRGAGQETQYF. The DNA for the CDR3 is TGTGCCAGCAGGCGGGGGGCGGGCCAAGAGACCCAGTACTTC.

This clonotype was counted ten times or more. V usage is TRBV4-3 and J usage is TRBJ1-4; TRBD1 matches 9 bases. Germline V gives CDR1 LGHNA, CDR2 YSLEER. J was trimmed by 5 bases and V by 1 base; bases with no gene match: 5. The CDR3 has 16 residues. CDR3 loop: CASSQAPGTGNEKLFF. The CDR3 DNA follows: TGCGCCAGCAGCCAAGCCCCCGGGACAGGGAATGAAAAACTGTTTTTT.

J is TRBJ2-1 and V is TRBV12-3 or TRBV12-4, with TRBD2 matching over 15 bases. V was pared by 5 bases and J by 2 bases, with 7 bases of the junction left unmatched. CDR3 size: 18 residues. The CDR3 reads CASSSGTSGGKAYNEQFF. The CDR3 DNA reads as TGTGCCAGCAGTAGTGGGACTAGCGGGGGGAAAGCCTACAATGAGCAGTTCTTC.

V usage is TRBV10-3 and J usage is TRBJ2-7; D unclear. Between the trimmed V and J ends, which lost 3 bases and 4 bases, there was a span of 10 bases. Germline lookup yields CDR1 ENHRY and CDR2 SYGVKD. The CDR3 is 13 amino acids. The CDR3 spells CAISDRLVYEQYF. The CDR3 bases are TGTGCCATCAGTGATAGGCTCGTATACGAGCAGTACTTC.

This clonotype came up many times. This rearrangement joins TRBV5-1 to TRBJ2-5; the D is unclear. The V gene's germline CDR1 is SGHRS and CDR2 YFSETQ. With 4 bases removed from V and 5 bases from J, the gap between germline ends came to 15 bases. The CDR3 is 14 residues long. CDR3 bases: TGCGCCAGCAGCGAACCGACCGGGTCGGAGACCCAGTACTTC. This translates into CASSEPTGSETQYF.

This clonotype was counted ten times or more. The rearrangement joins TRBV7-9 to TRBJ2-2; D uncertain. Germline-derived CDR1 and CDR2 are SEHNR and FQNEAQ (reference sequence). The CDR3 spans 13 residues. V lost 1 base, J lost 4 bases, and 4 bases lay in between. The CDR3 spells CASSLDRTGELFF. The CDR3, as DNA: TGTGCCAGCAGCTTAGATCGCACCGGGGAGCTGTTTTTT.

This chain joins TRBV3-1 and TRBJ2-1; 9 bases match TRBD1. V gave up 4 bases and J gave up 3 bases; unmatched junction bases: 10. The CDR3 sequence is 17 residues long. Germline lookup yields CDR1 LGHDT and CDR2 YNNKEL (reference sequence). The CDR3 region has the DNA TGTGCCAGCAGCCCACGACCCGGGACAGGGCACTACAATGAGCAGTTCTTC. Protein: CASSPRPGTGHYNEQFF.

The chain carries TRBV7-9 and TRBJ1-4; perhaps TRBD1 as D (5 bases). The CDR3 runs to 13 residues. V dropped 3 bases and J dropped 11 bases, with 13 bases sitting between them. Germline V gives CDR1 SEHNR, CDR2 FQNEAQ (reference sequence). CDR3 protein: CASSFTTEGKLFF. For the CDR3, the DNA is TGTGCCAGCAGCTTTACCACCGAGGGGAAACTGTTTTTT.

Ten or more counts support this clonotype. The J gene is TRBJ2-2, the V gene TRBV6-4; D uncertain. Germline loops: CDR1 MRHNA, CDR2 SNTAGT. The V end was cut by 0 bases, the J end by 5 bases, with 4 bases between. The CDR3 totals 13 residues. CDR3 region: CASSDSTTGELFF. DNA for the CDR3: TGTGCCAGCAGTGACTCGACTACCGGGGAGCTGTTTTTT.

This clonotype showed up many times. CDR3 protein: CASSFGAMWETQYF. For the CDR3, the DNA is TGTGCCAGCAGCTTCGGGGCCATGTGGGAGACCCAGTACTTC. The chain joins TRBV5-6 to TRBJ2-5, with D possibly called TRBD1 or TRBD2 (5 bases each). CDR3 length: 14 residues. V lost 2 bases and J 5 bases, leaving 13 bases between the germline ends. Germline CDR1 and CDR2: SGHDT and YYEEEE.

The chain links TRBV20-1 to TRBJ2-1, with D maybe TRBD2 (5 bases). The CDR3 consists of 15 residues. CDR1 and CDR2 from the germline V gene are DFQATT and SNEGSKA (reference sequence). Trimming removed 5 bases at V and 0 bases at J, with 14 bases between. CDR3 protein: CSAERGLSSYNEQFF. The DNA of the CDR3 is TGCAGTGCTGAACGCGGGCTGAGCTCCTACAATGAGCAGTTCTTC.

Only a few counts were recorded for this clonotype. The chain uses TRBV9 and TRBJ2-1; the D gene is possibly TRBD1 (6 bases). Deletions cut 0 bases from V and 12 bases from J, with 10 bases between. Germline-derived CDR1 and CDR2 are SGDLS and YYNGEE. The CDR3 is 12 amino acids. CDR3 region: CASSVEGTLQFF. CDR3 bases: TGTGCCAGCAGCGTAGAGGGGACACTGCAGTTCTTC.

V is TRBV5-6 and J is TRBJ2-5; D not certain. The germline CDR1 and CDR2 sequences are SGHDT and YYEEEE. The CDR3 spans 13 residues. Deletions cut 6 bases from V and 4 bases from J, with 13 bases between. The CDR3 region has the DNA TGTGCCAGCACCTGGAGACTGTCAGAGACCCAGTACTTC. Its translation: CASTWRLSETQYF.

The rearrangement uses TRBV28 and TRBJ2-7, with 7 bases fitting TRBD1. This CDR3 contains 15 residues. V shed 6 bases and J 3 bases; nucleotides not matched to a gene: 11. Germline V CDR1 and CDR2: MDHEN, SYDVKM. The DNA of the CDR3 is TGTGCCAGCAGCTCCGGGGACAGCAGATACTACGAGCAGTACGTC. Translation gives CASSSGDSRYYEQYV.

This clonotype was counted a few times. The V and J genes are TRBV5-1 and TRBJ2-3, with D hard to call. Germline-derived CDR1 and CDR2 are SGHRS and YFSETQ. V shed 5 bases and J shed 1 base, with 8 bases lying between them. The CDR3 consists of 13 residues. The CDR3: CASSEQGTDTQYF. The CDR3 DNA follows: TGCGCCAGCAGTGAACAAGGCACAGATACGCAGTATTTT.

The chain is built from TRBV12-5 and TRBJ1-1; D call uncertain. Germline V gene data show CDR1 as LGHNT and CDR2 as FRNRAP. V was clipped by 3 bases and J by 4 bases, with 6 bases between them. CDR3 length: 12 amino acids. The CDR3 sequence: CASGLGRTEAFF. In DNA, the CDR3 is TGTGCTAGTGGTTTAGGGCGCACTGAAGCTTTCTTT.

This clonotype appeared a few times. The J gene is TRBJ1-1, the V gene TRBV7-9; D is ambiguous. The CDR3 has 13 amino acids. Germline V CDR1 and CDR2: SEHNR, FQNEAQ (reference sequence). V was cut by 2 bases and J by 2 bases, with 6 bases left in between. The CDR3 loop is CASSLTYNTEAFF. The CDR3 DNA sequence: TGTGCCAGCAGCTTAACATATAACACTGAAGCTTTCTTT. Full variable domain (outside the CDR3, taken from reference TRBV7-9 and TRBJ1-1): DTGVSQNPRHKITKRGQNVTFRCDPISEHNRLYWYRQTLGQGPEFLTYFQNEAQLEKSRLLSDRFSAERPKGSFSTLEIQRTEQGDSAMYLCASSLTYNTEAFFGQGTRLTVV.

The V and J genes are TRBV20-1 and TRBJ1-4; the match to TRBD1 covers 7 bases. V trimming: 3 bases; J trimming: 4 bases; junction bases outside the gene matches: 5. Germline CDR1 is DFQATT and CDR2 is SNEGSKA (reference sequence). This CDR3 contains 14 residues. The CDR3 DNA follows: TGCAGTGCTAGGGACAGGCGAAATAATGAAAAACTGTTTTTT. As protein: CSARDRRNNEKLFF.

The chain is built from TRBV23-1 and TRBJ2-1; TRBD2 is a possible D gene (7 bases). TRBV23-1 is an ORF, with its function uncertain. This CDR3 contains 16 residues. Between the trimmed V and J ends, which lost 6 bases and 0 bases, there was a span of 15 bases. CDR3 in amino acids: CASSRTGGISYNEQFF. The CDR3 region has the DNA TGCGCCAGCAGCCGGACGGGGGGCATCTCCTACAATGAGCAGTTCTTC.

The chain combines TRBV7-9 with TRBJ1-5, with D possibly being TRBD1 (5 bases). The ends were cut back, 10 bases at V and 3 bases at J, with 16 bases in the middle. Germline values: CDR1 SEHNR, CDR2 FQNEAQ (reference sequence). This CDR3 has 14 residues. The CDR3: CATSNSGDNQPQHF. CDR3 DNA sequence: TGTGCCACGTCGAACTCGGGGGACAATCAGCCCCAGCATTTT. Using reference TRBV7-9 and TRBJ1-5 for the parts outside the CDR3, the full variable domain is DTGVSQNPRHKITKRGQNVTFRCDPISEHNRLYWYRQTLGQGPEFLTYFQNEAQLEKSRLLSDRFSAERPKGSFSTLEIQRTEQGDSAMYLCATSNSGDNQPQHFGDGTRLSIL.

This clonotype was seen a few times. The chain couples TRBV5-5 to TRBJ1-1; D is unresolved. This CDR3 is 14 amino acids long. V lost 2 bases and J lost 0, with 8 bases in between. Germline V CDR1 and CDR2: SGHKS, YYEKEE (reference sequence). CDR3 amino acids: CASSFSAMNTEAFF. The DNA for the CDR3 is TGTGCCAGCAGCTTCTCGGCCATGAACACTGAAGCTTTCTTT.

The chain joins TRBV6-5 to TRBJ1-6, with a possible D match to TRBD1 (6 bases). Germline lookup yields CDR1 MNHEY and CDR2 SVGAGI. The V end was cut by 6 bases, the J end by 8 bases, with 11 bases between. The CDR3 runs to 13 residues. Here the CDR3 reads CASRRQVDSPLHF. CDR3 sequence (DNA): TGTGCCAGCAGGCGACAGGTTGATTCACCCCTCCACTTT.

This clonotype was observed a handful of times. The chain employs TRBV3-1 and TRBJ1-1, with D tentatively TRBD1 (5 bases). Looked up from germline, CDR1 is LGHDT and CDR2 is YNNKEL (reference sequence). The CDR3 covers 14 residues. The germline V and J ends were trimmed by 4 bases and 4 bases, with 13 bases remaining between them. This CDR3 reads CASSPGGGVTEAFF. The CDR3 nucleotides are TGTGCCAGCAGCCCCGGTGGGGGGGTCACTGAAGCTTTCTTT.